This is a list of T cell receptor beta chains from one sample in a study of shared clonotypes between healthy human individuals. Profiling relied on immunoSEQ multiplex PCR, and the TCRdb table lists in-frame clones only, not all of them. The sample lists some 1,900,000 clones, less than 95% seen once, with 0.95% to 1.5% in the top ten. The sample was naive CD8+ T cells sorted from blood. Receptor source: a man younger than 30 in good health. Each CDR3 is given with its conserved first and last residue. The order of the fields is J gene, D gene, clone size, V gene, CDR3 DNA, CDR3 protein. A D gene is named only where the DNA matches it firmly. Size is omitted from some rows. Given values are once, few, many or a class for expanded clones.

>TRBJ1-3|NA|NA|TRBV7-9
TGTGCCAGCAGCTTAATCTCTGGAAACACCATATATTTT
CASSLISGNTIYF
>TRBJ2-3|TRBD2|NA|TRBV7-9
TGTGCCAGCAGCTTACCTAGCGGGGCCTCGACCACAGATACGCAGTATTTT
CASSLPSGASTTDTQYF
>TRBJ2-3|NA|NA|TRBV2
TGTGCCAGCAGTGAAACCGGACCTGTCGGCACAGATACGCAGTATTTT
CASSETGPVGTDTQYF
>TRBJ2-1|TRBD2|NA|TRBV6-5
TGTGCCAGCAGTTACGTCCTAGCGGGAGAGAATGAGCAGTTCTTC
CASSYVLAGENEQFF
>TRBJ1-4|NA|few|TRBV19
TGTGCCACGACAGCGAATGGAAAACTGTTTTTT
CATTANGKLFF
>TRBJ2-1|NA|NA|TRBV19
TGTGCCAGTAGTGGGCCCCCGGGTACTGAGCAGTTCTTC
CASSGPPGTEQFF
>TRBJ2-7|NA|once|TRBV5-4
TGTGCCAGGGAGACAGAGCCTAAAATCGAAAGAGTGCAGTACTTC
CARETEPKIERVQYF
>TRBJ2-5|NA|NA|TRBV6-1
TGTGCCAGCAGTGAAGCTGGTCAAGAGACCCAGTACTTC
CASSEAGQETQYF
>TRBJ2-7|NA|few|TRBV10-3
TGTGCCATCAGTGACGACAGCTCCTACGAGCAGTACTTC
CAISDDSSYEQYF
>TRBJ2-6|TRBD1|NA|TRBV9
TGTGCCAGCAGCGGGGGACAGGTCGGCTCTGGGGCCAACGTCCTGACTTTC
CASSGGQVGSGANVLTF
>TRBJ1-1|NA|NA|TRBV2
TGTGCCAGCAGTGAATCCCAGCTTCCTGGACGAGCTTTCTTT
CASSESQLPGRAFF
>TRBJ1-1|NA|NA|TRBV2
TGTGCCAGCAGTCATACACCCCTTGAAGCTTTCTTT
CASSHTPLEAFF
>TRBJ2-7|NA|once|TRBV7-9
TGTGCCAGCAGCGACGAAGGGGACGAGCAGTACTTC
CASSDEGDEQYF
>TRBJ2-1|NA|once|TRBV4-3
TGCGCCAGCAGCCAAGGAAAGGGGGTCGGAGACAATGAGCAGTTCTTC
CASSQGKGVGDNEQFF
>TRBJ1-6|NA|NA|TRBV9
TGTGCCAGCAGCGTAAGTGATTATCCCCTCCACTTT
CASSVSDYPLHF
>TRBJ1-1|NA|NA|TRBV30
TGTGCCTGGTTCCAGGTAGGCGACACTGAAGCTTTCTTT
CAWFQVGDTEAFF
>TRBJ2-7|NA|NA|TRBV7-2
TGTGCCAGCAGTCACAGGGACTTCTACGAGCAGTACTTC
CASSHRDFYEQYF
>TRBJ2-7|TRBD1|NA|TRBV4-1
TGCGCCAGCAGCCAAGTGCAGGGGGCGGACTACGAGCAGTACTTC
CASSQVQGADYEQYF
>TRBJ2-3|NA|NA|TRBV10-1
TGCGCCAGCAGTGAAGGCAGCTACACAGATACGCAGTATTTT
CASSEGSYTDTQYF
>TRBJ2-7|NA|few|TRBV19
TGTGCCACCGGGGACTACGAGCAGTACTTC
CATGDYEQYF
>TRBJ1-6|TRBD1|NA|TRBV7-6
TGTGCCAGCAGCTCGTACAGGGGCGATACCAATTCACCCCTCCACTTT
CASSSYRGDTNSPLHF
>TRBJ2-1|TRBD1|NA|TRBV28
TGTGCCAGCAGTCCCGGGACAGGGGGAAGGGATGAGCAGTTCTTC
CASSPGTGGRDEQFF
>TRBJ1-1|TRBD1|NA|TRBV6-5
TGTGCCAGCAACCAACCGGGACAGGGGTATGAAGCTTTCTTT
CASNQPGQGYEAFF
>TRBJ2-7|TRBD2|NA|TRBV6-6
TGTGCCAGCAGTTACTCAGGGAGGGATGAGCAGTACTTC
CASSYSGRDEQYF
>TRBJ2-5|TRBD2|once|TRBV27
TGTGCCAGTGGACTAGTCCAAGAGACCCAGTACTTC
CASGLVQETQYF
>TRBJ2-3|TRBD2|NA|TRBV28
TGTGCCAGCAGTGCTAGCGGGGAAGATACGCAGTATTTT
CASSASGEDTQYF
>TRBJ2-7|NA|NA|TRBV28
TGTGCCAGCAGAAACGTGGAGCCAGGCTCCTACGAGCAGTACTTC
CASRNVEPGSYEQYF